These 9 T cell receptor beta chains were sequenced from one sample in a study of T cell repertoires in cytomegalovirus infection. MiXCR, applied by TCRdb to the reads, yields one record per CDR3 protein. Of about 120,000 distinct CDR3 sequences in the sample, 9.5% to 13% are singletons; the top ten hold approximately 31%. Their cognate antigens are unknown. Input material: PBMCs, sequenced either directly or after in vitro stimulation (not recorded which). The receptors were gathered from a human donor in good health (CMV status not recorded). Some clones in this sample may be carry-over from other donors' samples.

This clonotype has ten or more counts. V gene TRBV7-6 combines with J gene TRBJ1-3, with a weak D call TRBD1 (6 bases). The CDR3 sequence is 15 residues long. Looked up from germline, CDR1 is SGHVS and CDR2 is FNYEAQ. Trimming shortened V by 3 bases and J by 0 bases, and 9 bases separated the two germline ends. The CDR3 is CASSFRGISGNTIYF. DNA of the CDR3: TGTGCCAGCAGCTTCAGGGGCATCTCTGGAAACACCATATATTTT.

This clonotype was seen repeatedly, ten times or more. The CDR3 nucleotides read TGTGCCACCAGCACCGGGACAGGGAGAACAGATACGCAGTATTTT. It yields the protein CATSTGTGRTDTQYF. V is TRBV15 and J is TRBJ2-3; 9 positions agree with TRBD1. V trimming: 4 bases; J trimming: 3 bases; junction bases outside the gene matches: 5. This CDR3 comprises 15 residues. Germline-derived CDR1 and CDR2 are LNHNV and YYDKDF (reference sequence).

This clonotype occurred many times. The chain has TRBV19 and TRBJ2-3; either TRBD1 or TRBD2 may supply D (5 bases each). Germline V gives CDR1 LNHDA, CDR2 SQIVND (reference sequence). The CDR3 is made up of 14 amino acids. V lost 6 bases and J lost 5, with 15 bases in between. CDR3 in DNA: TGTGCCAGTAGGCCGAGGGGTATCCGAGATACGCAGTATTTT. This gives the protein CASRPRGIRDTQYF.

This clonotype was counted at least ten times. The chain joins TRBV7-2 to TRBJ1-5, with no clear D. CDR1 and CDR2 from the germline V gene are SGHTA and FQGNSA. CDR3 length equals 14 residues. Trimming removed 8 bases at V and 0 bases at J, with 11 bases between. The CDR3 coding sequence is TGTGCCAGCTCACGGGATTATAGCAATCAGCCCCAGCATTTT. This codes for CASSRDYSNQPQHF.

This clonotype was observed many times. This chain connects TRBV12-3 or TRBV12-4 to TRBJ1-4; D gene unclear. The germline V and J ends were trimmed by 4 bases and 7 bases, with 16 bases remaining between them. The CDR3 contains 15 residues. This chain's CDR3 is CASSSPTKNIEKLFF. DNA for the CDR3: TGTGCCAGCAGTTCCCCGACAAAGAATATTGAAAAACTGTTTTTT.

This clonotype showed up many times. The chain has TRBV7-2 and TRBJ2-4; 7 nucleotides match TRBD2. The CDR3 is made up of 15 amino acids. Germline-derived CDR1 and CDR2 are SGHTA and FQGNSA. V lost 5 bases, J lost 5 bases, and 9 bases stayed unmatched. The CDR3 region is CASSQSGTNENIQYF. The CDR3 DNA follows: TGTGCCAGCAGCCAATCCGGGACTAACGAAAACATTCAGTACTTC.

A few counts support this clonotype. J is TRBJ1-3 and V is TRBV7-9; no clear D gene. The germline V gene has CDR1 SEHNR and CDR2 FQNEAQ (reference sequence). The length of the CDR3 is 15 residues. V was shortened by 3 bases and J by 4 bases, with 13 bases between the two germline ends. CDR3 region: CASSFFSVRGNTIYF. The CDR3 nucleotides read TGTGCCAGCAGCTTTTTCTCCGTAAGAGGAAACACCATATATTTT. Full variable domain (missing parts from reference TRBV7-9 and TRBJ1-3): DTGVSQNPRHKITKRGQNVTFRCDPISEHNRLYWYRQTLGQGPEFLTYFQNEAQLEKSRLLSDRFSAERPKGSFSTLEIQRTEQGDSAMYLCASSFFSVRGNTIYFGEGSWLTVV.

This clonotype was detected a few times. V gene TRBV5-4 combines with J gene TRBJ2-7; 8 bases match TRBD2. CDR1 is SGHNT and CDR2 is YYREEE in the germline V gene (reference sequence). V was clipped by 4 bases and J by 0 bases; unmatched bases: 9. The CDR3 loop spans 16 amino acids. CDR3 residues: CASSRKGLGGSYEQYV. CDR3 in DNA: TGTGCCAGCAGCAGGAAGGGACTAGGCGGCTCCTACGAGCAGTACGTC.

This clonotype is classed as medium-sized. The CDR3 spells CASSLEPLAGWNEQFF. The CDR3, as DNA: TGTGCCAGCAGCTTAGAACCTCTAGCGGGATGGAATGAGCAGTTCTTC. This chain links TRBV11-3 with TRBJ2-1; 9 bases are shared with TRBD2. Germline CDR1 SGHNT, CDR2 YENEEA. V dropped 0 bases and J dropped 7; count of bases not matched to a gene: 7. The CDR3 length is 16 residues.